The 6 T cell receptor beta chains below were found in one sample sequenced in a study of regulatory T cells in long-lasting Graves disease. Time point of the sample: newly diagnosed GD, antithyroid drugs for less than 3 months. After RNA was extracted from PBMCs, the TCR library was made from it. Both iRepertoire HTBI primers and Arm-PCR of CDR3 regions were used to build the TCR beta libraries. In TCRdb, the multiplex PCR reads were re-called with MiXCR into one record per CDR3 protein. The top ten hold roughly 7.7% of the sample, which has a few hundred thousand distinct CDR3 sequences, over 14% seen once. The same data also went into a second study, on T cells in Graves' hyperthyroidism and ophthalmopathy.

The sequenced sample was peripheral blood mononuclear cells (PBMCs), obtained at new diagnosis, from a patient treated with antithyroid drugs. These receptors were collected from a woman aged 35 to 49 with Graves disease.

This CDR3 reads CASSQDWGSGELFF. As DNA, the CDR3 is TGTGCCAGCAGCCAAGATTGGGGGTCCGGGGAGCTGTTTTTT. The chain has TRBV3-1 and TRBJ2-2; D may correspond to TRBD1 or TRBD2 (5 bases each). The CDR3 is 14 residues long. Trimming removed 0 bases from V and 6 bases from J, with 8 bases in between. The germline V gene encodes CDR1 LGHDT and CDR2 YNNKEL (reference sequence).

This clonotype was picked up many times. V is TRBV5-1 and J is TRBJ1-1; 10 positions agree with TRBD1. The V segment lost 0 bases and the J segment 7 bases; nucleotides outside the gene matches: 3. Germline-derived CDR1 and CDR2 are SGHRS and YFSETQ. This CDR3 region has 14 residues. CDR3 in DNA: TGCGCCAGCAGCTTGGGACAGGGGGCCGGTGAAGCTTTCTTT. It yields the protein CASSLGQGAGEAFF.

This clonotype was observed at least ten times. V usage is TRBV11-2 and J usage is TRBJ2-6; TRBD2 matches at 8 bases. The CDR3 has 18 residues. Germline CDR1 and CDR2: SGHAT and FQNNGV. Unmatched junction bases numbered 5, after V lost 1 base and J lost 0 bases. CDR3 region: CASSLVASGFSGANVLTF. As DNA, the CDR3 is TGTGCCAGCAGCTTAGTAGCTAGCGGGTTCTCTGGGGCCAACGTCCTGACTTTC. The full variable domain, its missing parts supplied by reference TRBV11-2 and TRBJ2-6, is EAGVAQSPRYKIIEKRQSVAFWCNPISGHATLYWYQQILGQGPKLLIQFQNNGVVDDSQLPKDRFSAERLKGVDSTLKIQPAKLEDSAVYLCASSLVASGFSGANVLTFGAGSRLTVL.

This clonotype occurred many times. V gene TRBV9 combines with J gene TRBJ2-7; the match to TRBD1 covers 7 bases. The CDR3 is 14 amino acids. Germline loops: CDR1 SGDLS, CDR2 YYNGEE. The V gene end was trimmed by 0 bases and the J gene end by 3 bases; junction bases not matched to a gene: 3. The CDR3 region is CASSVAWTGYEQYF. For the CDR3, the DNA is TGTGCCAGCAGCGTAGCCTGGACAGGCTACGAGCAGTACTTC.

The V call is TRBV4-1, the J call TRBJ2-1; D is possibly TRBD1 (6 bases). Germline V gene lookup returns CDR1 MGHRA and CDR2 YSYEKL. Trimming pared 1 base from V and 0 bases from J, leaving 13 bases between. The CDR3 extends over 17 amino acids. The DNA of the CDR3 is TGCGCCAGCAGCCAAGTCAGGGGCCGGAGCTCCTACAATGAGCAGTTCTTC. Translation gives CASSQVRGRSSYNEQFF.

This clonotype was seen at least ten times. The rearrangement uses TRBV6-1 and TRBJ2-1, with TRBD2 matching over 7 bases. CDR3 length: 16 amino acids. The germline V gene has CDR1 MNHNS and CDR2 SASEGT. V shed 2 bases, J shed 6 bases, and the junction held 10 bases outside the gene matches. DNA for the CDR3: TGTGCCAGCAGTGAAATTTTTGCGGGAGTCCGCAATGAGCAGTTCTTC. Amino acid sequence: CASSEIFAGVRNEQFF.